This TCR beta chain stems from a study of T cell repertoires in cytomegalovirus infection (dated by TCRdb to between 2017 and 2020). Regarding the research as a whole: The HLA type of each donor mattered for the analysis, because public TCR beta signatures pointed to carriage of CMV infection along with the matching HLA type. Findings and caveats that apply to the study as a whole: In both this cohort and an independent cohort of a few hundred donors, the cumulative frequency of public TCR beta family members distinguished carriers of CMV infection plus the relevant HLA type. In the ex vivo response, HLA-C-restricted CMV-specific TCR beta clonotypes were dominant, and in two of eight donors the single most frequent clonotype came from this HLA-C-restricted group.

TCRdb lists the instrument as Illumina HiSeq 1500. TCRdb trimmed public reads at Q25 via fastp, called clones via MiXCR and kept in-frame beta chains. Rows are combined by CDR3 protein, so each entry shows the most common genes and DNA. This sample holds approximately 70,000 distinct CDR3 sequences; approximately 22% were observed only once. Approximately 79% of the sample belongs to the ten largest clones. The table lists this clonotype with a few counts. Its antigen is not yet known. No much larger clonotype is one base removed from it; base qualities were not supplied. The sample was PBMCs, sequenced either directly or after in vitro stimulation (not recorded which). The clonotype was recovered from a human donor in good health (CMV status not recorded). Some clones in this sample may be carry-over from other donors' samples.

The CDR3 is CASSFRLSTTLHTQYF. The DNA sequence is as follows: TGTGCCAGCAGCTTCAGACTCTCGACCACCCTCCATACGCAGTATTTT. The chain links TRBV5-4 with TRBJ2-3; the D gene cannot be resolved reliably. The trim is 2 bases for V and 7 bases for J, with a gap of 20 bases between the germline ends. From cysteine to phenylalanine, the CDR3 is 16 amino acids long. Only CDR3 DNA remains: 48 bases, in frame from the first base. Reading the germline V gene (reference sequence) gives CDR1 SGHNT and CDR2 YYREEE.